What follows are 7 T cell receptor beta chains derived from one specimen sequenced in a study of blood T cell repertoires in COVID-19. Clones were sequenced by immunoSEQ multiplex PCR, and TCRdb holds only the in-frame ones, with some missing. The repertoire has about 120,000 clones, about 74% of them found once; the top ten carry 7.9%. Material: peripheral blood. The receptors come from a human donor in a cohort sampled during active COVID-19.

V and J are TRBV3-1 (or the pseudogene TRBV3-2) and TRBJ2-7; unclear D gene. The CDR3 has 14 residues. Trimming stripped 1 base from V and 3 bases from J, with 10 bases between. Germline lookup yields CDR1 LGHDT and CDR2 YNNKEL (reference sequence). CDR3 nucleotides: TGTGCCAGCAGCCAAGGGATTTCAGGCTACGAGCAGTACTTC. Translation: CASSQGISGYEQYF.

The V gene is TRBV7-9, the J gene TRBJ2-1, with 10 nucleotides matching TRBD1. This CDR3 has 15 amino acids. V trimming: 8 bases; J trimming: 7 bases; junction bases outside the gene matches: 11. The germline V gene encodes CDR1 SEHNR and CDR2 FQNEAQ (reference sequence). CDR3 in DNA: TGTGCCAGCGAGGGGGGACAGGGGCATGCAAATGAGCAGTTCTTC. This encodes CASEGGQGHANEQFF.

The V gene is TRBV14, the J gene TRBJ2-7; no definite D call. Germline V gene sequence: CDR1 SGHDN, CDR2 FVKESK. Trimming took off 1 base at V and 5 bases at J, with 9 bases between the two ends. The CDR3 has 13 amino acids. The chain's CDR3 is CASSQGRLHEQYF. CDR3 nucleotides: TGTGCCAGCAGCCAAGGCAGGCTCCACGAGCAGTACTTC.

V usage is TRBV7-2 and J usage is TRBJ2-1; D is possibly TRBD2 (5 bases). V lost 1 base to trimming and J lost 6 bases, with 7 bases between them. The CDR3 is 13 residues long. Per the germline V gene, CDR1 is SGHTA and CDR2 is FQGNSA. CDR3 region: CASSLGGGNEQFF. CDR3 DNA: TGTGCCAGCAGCTTAGGTGGAGGCAATGAGCAGTTCTTC.

This clone was counted once. Here the CDR3 reads CASSEGQAGSAQHF. CDR3 sequence (DNA): TGTGCCAGCAGTGAAGGTCAGGCTGGGTCGGCCCAGCATTTT. The V gene is TRBV6-1, the J gene TRBJ1-5; D gene unclear. This CDR3 spans 14 amino acids. V dropped 1 base and J dropped 11 bases, with 15 bases sitting between them. CDR1 is MNHNS and CDR2 is SASEGT in the germline V gene.

J is TRBJ1-6 and V is TRBV5-6; 7 bases map to TRBD1. The V gene's germline CDR1 is SGHDT and CDR2 YYEEEE. The V and J ends lost 1 base and 6 bases, in that order; junction bases with no gene match: 4. This CDR3 comprises 15 residues. The DNA of the CDR3 is TGTGCCAGCAGCTTGAGGGCAGGGGGTAATTCACCCCTCCACTTT. This encodes CASSLRAGGNSPLHF.

V is TRBV24-1 and J is TRBJ2-3; 15 positions match TRBD2. This CDR3 region has 16 residues. After removal of 8 bases from V and 2 bases from J, the junction contained 4 bases not matched to a gene. Per germline, CDR1 KGHDR and CDR2 SFDVKD. The CDR3 DNA reads as TGTGCCACCAAGGGACTAGCGGGAGGCCACACAGATACGCAGTATTTT. The encoded protein is CATKGLAGGHTDTQYF.